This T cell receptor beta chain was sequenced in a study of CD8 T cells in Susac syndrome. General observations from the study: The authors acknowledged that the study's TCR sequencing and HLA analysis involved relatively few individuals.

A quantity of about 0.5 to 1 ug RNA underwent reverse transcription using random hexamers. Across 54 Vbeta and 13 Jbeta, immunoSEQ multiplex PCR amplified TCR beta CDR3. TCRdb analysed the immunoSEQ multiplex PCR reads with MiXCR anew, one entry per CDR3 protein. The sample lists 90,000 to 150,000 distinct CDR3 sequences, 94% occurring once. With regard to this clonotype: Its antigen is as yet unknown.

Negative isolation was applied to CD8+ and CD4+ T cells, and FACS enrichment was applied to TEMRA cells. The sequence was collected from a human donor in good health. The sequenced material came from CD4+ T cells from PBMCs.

The CDR3 DNA reads as TGTGCCAGCAGCAACGGGACTAGCGGGCCAGATACGCAGTATTTT. As protein: CASSNGTSGPDTQYF. V is TRBV21-1 and J is TRBJ2-3; the table's D call TRBD2 went unverified against the DNA. TRBV21-1 is labeled a pseudogene. This CDR3 spans 15 amino acids.